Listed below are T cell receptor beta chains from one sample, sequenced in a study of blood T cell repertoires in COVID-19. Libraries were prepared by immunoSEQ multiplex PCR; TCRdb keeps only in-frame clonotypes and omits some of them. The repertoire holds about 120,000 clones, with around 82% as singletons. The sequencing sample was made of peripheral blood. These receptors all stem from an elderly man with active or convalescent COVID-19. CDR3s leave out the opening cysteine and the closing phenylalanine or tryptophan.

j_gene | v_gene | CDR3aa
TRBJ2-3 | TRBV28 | ASSLNPSGQGPAQY
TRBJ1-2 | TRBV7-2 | ASSLRQGDNYGYT
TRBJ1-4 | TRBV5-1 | ASSSGMTGFNEKLF
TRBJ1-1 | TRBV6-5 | ASTLDSYTEAF
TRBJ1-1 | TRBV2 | ASRDRGMNTEAF
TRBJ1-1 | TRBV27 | ASSSQQGENTEAF
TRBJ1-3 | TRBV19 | ASSVGQGGGNTIY
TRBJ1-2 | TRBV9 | ASSGGGQGVNYGYT
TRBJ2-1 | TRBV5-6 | ASSRPSGGLNEQF
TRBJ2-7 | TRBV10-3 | AISDPGQGPLEQY
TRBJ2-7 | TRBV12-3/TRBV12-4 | ASSLVANYEQY
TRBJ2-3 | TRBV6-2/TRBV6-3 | ASSWDIRTDTQY
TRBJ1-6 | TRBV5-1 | ASSIQTGGSSPLH
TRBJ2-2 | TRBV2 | ASSQTDTTNTGELF
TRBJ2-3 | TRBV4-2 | ASSQDGLAGATDTQY
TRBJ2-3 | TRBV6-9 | ASSYGGDTDTQY
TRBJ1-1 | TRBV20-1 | SASRTGVTEAF
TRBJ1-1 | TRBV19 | ASSIPGQEAF
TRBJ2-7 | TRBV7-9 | ASSLVGQGSEQY
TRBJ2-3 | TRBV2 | ASSPRSGSTDTQY
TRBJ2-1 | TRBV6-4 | ASSAATFTEQF
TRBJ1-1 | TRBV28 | ASSSDGTPNTEAF
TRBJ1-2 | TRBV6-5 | ASWRDGVGGYT
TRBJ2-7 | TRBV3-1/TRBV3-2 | ASSQDSGLSREQY
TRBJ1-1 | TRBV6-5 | ASSWGAEAF
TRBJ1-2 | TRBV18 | ASSPSDRGGGYT
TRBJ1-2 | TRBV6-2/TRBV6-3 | ASSFSGTDFGYT
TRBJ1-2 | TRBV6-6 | AIRTTYGYT
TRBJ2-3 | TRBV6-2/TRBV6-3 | ASSYASGYTDTQY
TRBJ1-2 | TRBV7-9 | ASSPAGREFLGYT
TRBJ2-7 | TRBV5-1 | ASSLNAAGSRNEQY
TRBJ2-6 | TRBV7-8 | ASSLGGAGANVLT
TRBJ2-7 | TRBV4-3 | ASSQAARVGEQY
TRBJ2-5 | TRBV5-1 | ASSAPETGMETQY
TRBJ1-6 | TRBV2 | ASSVSTGFNSPLH
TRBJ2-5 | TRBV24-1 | ATSDSTGIEETQY
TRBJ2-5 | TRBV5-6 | ASSRDRGLRETQY
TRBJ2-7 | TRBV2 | ASSGTDRDYEQY
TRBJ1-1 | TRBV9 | ASSVNSYTEAF
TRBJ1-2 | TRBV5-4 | ASSLDRTGGDYGYT
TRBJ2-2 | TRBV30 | ALTSGGLTGELF